This T cell receptor (beta chain) was sequenced during a study of monozygotic twins with inflammatory bowel disease (dated by TCRdb to the late 2010s). For context, the study as a whole: In total, approximately 30 monozygotic twin pairs made up the full study: 19 Danish pairs, all IBD-discordant, plus nine German pairs, of which four were IBD-concordant and five were IBD-discordant. Within discordant pairs, disease-associated traits were sought mainly by comparing IBD patients with their genetically identical healthy co-twins. Each individual had, on average, about 151 000 unique TCRalpha sequences and 181 000 unique TCRbeta sequences available for analysis.

What the study reported, not specific to this receptor: Background noise and inter-individual variability may have been introduced into the repertoires by the differing immunosuppressive treatments among patients. Compared with healthy twins, IBD patients shared fewer clonotypes with other individuals, and the difference was most pronounced in patients with signs of disease activity. The analysis was unable to tell apart different T cell subtypes. The results gave no support for a single strong signal or clonotype linked to IBD. IBD patients had lower TCRbeta repertoire diversity, measured by the inverse Simpson index, than their healthy co-twins. Repertoire similarity did not differ between concordant and discordant twins, which could be due to limited statistical power.

Details on this clonotype: The antigen it recognizes is unknown.

The germline V gene sets CDR1 to KGHSH and CDR2 to LQKENI. The CDR3 covers 13 residues, taking in both the cysteine and the phenylalanine. DNA was not recorded. From each donor, a roughly 2.5 ml peripheral blood sample was collected into PAXgene tubes and stored at -80 degrees C. Without any T cell sorting, total RNA was extracted from whole blood using the PAXgene blood miRNA kit on an automated QIAcube. Peripheral blood from monozygotic twin pairs concordant or discordant for inflammatory bowel disease was subjected to deep TCRalpha and TCRbeta repertoire profiling with unique molecular barcoding. Smoking habits were recorded for all twin pairs, and individuals were classified as current, former or never smokers. Libraries were made using 5' RACE. For each TCR library, 3,000 to 3,500 ng of total RNA was used. For each sample, cDNA was synthesized in eight separate reactions using SMARTScribe reverse transcriptase. Unique molecular identifiers containing a 6-nucleotide sample barcode were introduced through template switching during cDNA synthesis. Amplification of TCRalpha and TCRbeta cDNA involved two nested PCRs of approximately 17 and 9 cycles, and each PCR was followed by bead purification. Before amplification, the cDNA was treated with uracil DNA-glycosylase and purified using the QIAquick PCR purification kit. The second PCR added Illumina TruSeq-compatible adapters along with sample-specific barcodes. TapeStation and Qubit were used to check library quality and concentration, and about 5 ng of each library was pooled. Sequencing of pooled libraries was carried out on an Illumina HiSeq2500 single-index Rapid Run using 2 x 100 bp reads and custom sequencing primers. For the original study's pipeline: MiGEC version 1.2.6 was used for UMI-based consensus assembly to correct PCR and sequencing errors. V(D)J alignment, clonotype assembly and CDR3 extraction were performed with MiXCR version 2.1.1. Gene usage, clonotype sharing and MAIT/NKT TCR abundance were normalised by analysing the top 1000, 10 000 and 20 000 clonotypes per sample. After downsampling to 27 000 UMIs, diversity was calculated as the inverse Simpson index using the vegan R package. Paired Mann-Whitney U tests on discordant twin pairs were used, with Benjamini-Hochberg multiple-testing correction. The reads were reprocessed in TCRdb, with one entry per CDR3 protein sequence and no accompanying DNA. TCRdb's processing, not the authors' own work, is the source of the V and J calls. The sample's table lists a count of 150,000 to 200,000 distinct CDR3 sequences. The top ten hold 7.4% of the sample.

This receptor chain uses TRBV18 and TRBJ1-1. The sequencing input was blood. This clonotype originated in a human donor with ulcerative colitis or Crohn's disease, or a healthy co-twin of an affected twin (not recorded which). The CDR3 region: CASSPLANTEAFF.